This T cell receptor (beta chain) appears in the sequencing data of a study of blood T cell repertoires in COVID-19. Authors' data handling: It was from reference gene primer amplification that nucleated cell counts were estimated. TCRdb keeps only in-frame clones here, not all; method: immunoSEQ multiplex PCR. V, J and clone size are those of that table, while D and trimming were read from the DNA. The repertoire holds 270,000 or so clones, with 85% to 90% as singletons. Enrolled during active infection, Seattle patients were then followed longitudinally. Trimming took off 3 bases at V and 2 bases at J, with 5 bases between the two ends. This CDR3 has 13 amino acids. Germline assignment: CDR1 KGHSH and CDR2 LQKENI.

The origin of this receptor is a woman aged 25 to 39 with COVID-19, enrolled during active disease. Sample: peripheral blood. The V and J genes are TRBV18 and TRBJ1-5; no definite D call. The CDR3 protein is CASSPSRNQPQHF. The CDR3 DNA sequence: TGTGCCAGCTCACCGAGCCGCAATCAGCCCCAGCATTTT.